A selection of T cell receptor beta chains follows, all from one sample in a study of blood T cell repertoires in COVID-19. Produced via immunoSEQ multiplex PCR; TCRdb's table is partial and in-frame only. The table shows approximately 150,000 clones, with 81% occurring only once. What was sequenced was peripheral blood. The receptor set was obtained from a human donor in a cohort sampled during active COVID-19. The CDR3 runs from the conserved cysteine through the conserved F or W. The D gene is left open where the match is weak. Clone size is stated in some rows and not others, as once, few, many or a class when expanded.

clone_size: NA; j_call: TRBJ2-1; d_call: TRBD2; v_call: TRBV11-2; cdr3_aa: CASSLGLAGSSYNEQFF; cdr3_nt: TGTGCCAGCAGCTTAGGCCTAGCGGGGAGCTCCTACAATGAGCAGTTCTTC
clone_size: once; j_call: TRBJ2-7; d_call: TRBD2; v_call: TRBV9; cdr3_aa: CASSVGLASSYEQYF; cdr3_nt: TGTGCCAGCAGCGTAGGACTAGCGTCTTCCTACGAGCAGTACTTC
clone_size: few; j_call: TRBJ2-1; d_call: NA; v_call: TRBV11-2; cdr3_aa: CASSFAGYTEQFF; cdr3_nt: TGTGCCAGCAGCTTCGCGGGGTACACTGAGCAGTTCTTC
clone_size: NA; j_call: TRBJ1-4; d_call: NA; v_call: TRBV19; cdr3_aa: CASSKAGPNEKLFF; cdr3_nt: TGTGCCAGTAGTAAGGCGGGACCTAATGAAAAACTGTTTTTT
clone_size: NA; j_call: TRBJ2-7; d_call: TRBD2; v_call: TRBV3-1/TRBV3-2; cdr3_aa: CASSPLAGVVEQYF; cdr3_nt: TGTGCCAGCAGCCCCCTAGCGGGAGTGGTCGAGCAGTACTTC
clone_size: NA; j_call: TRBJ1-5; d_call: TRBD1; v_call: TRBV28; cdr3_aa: CASRRQGEINQPQHF; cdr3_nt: TGTGCCAGCAGGAGACAGGGCGAAATAAATCAGCCCCAGCATTTT
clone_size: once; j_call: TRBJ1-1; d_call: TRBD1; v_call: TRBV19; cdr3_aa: CASSMFPLTGALNTEAFF; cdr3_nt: TGTGCCAGTAGTATGTTCCCCCTAACAGGGGCCTTGAACACTGAAGCTTTCTTT
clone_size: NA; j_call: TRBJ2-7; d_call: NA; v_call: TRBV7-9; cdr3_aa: CASSPGQQGYEQYF; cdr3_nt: TGTGCCAGCAGCCCTGGACAGCAAGGCTACGAGCAGTACTTC
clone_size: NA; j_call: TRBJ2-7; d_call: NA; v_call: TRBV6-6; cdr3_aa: CASRDNAAGTYEQYF; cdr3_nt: TGTGCCAGCAGGGATAATGCGGCCGGGACCTACGAGCAGTACTTC
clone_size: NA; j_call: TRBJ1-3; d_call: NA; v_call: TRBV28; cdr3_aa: CASSLGGLFSGNTIYF; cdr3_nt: TGTGCCAGCAGTTTAGGGGGCCTATTCTCTGGAAACACCATATATTTT
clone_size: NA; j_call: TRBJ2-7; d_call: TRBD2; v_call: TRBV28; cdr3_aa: CASSFERTSGRVREQYF; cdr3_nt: TGTGCCAGCAGTTTCGAGAGGACTAGCGGGAGAGTGAGGGAGCAGTACTTC
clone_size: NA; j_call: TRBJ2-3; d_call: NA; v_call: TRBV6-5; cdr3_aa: CASSRDFSTDTQYF; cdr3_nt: TGTGCCAGCAGCAGGGACTTCAGCACAGATACGCAGTATTTT
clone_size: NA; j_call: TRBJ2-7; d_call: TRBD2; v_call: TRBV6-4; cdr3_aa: CASSDKTGMVAGGYEQYF; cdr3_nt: TGTGCCAGCAGTGACAAGACAGGGATGGTAGCGGGAGGATACGAGCAGTACTTC
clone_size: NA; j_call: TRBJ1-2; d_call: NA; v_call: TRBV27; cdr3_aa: CASSLFPPGRTNYGYTF; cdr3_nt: TGTGCCAGCAGTTTATTCCCCCCAGGGCGTACTAACTATGGCTACACCTTC
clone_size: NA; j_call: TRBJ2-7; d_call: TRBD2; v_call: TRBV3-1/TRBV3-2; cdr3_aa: CASSPYLTSGRSYEQYF; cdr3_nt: TGTGCCAGCAGCCCCTACCTGACTAGCGGTCGCTCCTACGAGCAGTACTTC
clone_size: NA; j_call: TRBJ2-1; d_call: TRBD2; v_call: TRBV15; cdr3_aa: CATSTSGVYNEQFF; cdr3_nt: TGTGCCACCAGCACTAGCGGGGTATACAATGAGCAGTTCTTC
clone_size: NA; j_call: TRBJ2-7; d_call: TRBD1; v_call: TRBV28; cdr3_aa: CASSLGDRGLAYEQYF; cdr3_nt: TGTGCCAGCAGTTTGGGGGACAGGGGGCTGGCCTACGAGCAGTACTTC
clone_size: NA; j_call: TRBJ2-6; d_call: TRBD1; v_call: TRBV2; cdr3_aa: CASRDLVRRGPGANVLTF; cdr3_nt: TGTGCCAGCAGAGACCTCGTTCGTAGGGGGCCTGGGGCCAACGTCCTGACTTTC
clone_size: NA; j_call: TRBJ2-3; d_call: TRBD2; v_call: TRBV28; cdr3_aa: CASSLLLAGASDTQYF; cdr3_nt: TGTGCCAGCAGTTTGTTACTAGCGGGAGCTTCAGATACGCAGTATTTT
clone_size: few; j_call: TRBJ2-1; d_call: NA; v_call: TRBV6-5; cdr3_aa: CASSITGTTYNEQFF; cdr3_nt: TGTGCCAGCAGTATAACAGGGACTACCTACAATGAGCAGTTCTTC
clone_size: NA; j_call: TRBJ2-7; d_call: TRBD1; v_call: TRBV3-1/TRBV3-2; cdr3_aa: CASSQAGTGREQYF; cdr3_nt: TGTGCCAGCAGCCAAGCGGGGACAGGGCGGGAGCAGTACTTC
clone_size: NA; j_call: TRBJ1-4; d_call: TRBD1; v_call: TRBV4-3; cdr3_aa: CASSPRGTATNEKLFF; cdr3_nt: TGCGCCAGCAGCCCGAGAGGGACAGCGACTAATGAAAAACTGTTTTTT
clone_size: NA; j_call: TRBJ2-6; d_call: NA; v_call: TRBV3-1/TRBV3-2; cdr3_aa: CASSQRRGVSGANVLTF; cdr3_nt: TGTGCCAGCAGCCAAAGGCGTGGAGTCTCTGGGGCCAACGTCCTGACTTTC
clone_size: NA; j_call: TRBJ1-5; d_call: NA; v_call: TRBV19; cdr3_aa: CASSMLTPARHQPQHF; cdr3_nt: TGTGCCAGTAGTATGTTGACTCCTGCCAGACATCAGCCCCAGCATTTT
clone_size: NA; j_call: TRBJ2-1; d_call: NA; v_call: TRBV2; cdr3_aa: CASSVQGEGEQFF; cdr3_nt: TGTGCCAGCAGTGTACAGGGGGAGGGAGAGCAGTTCTTC
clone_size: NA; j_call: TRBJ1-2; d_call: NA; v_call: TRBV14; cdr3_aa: CASSQGGGYTF; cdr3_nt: TGTGCCAGCAGCCAAGGGGGCGGCTACACCTTC
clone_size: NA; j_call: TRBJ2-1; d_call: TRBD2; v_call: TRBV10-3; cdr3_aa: CAISGEGRDYRVHNEQFF; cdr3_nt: TGTGCCATCAGTGGGGAAGGGCGGGACTATAGAGTCCACAATGAGCAGTTCTTC
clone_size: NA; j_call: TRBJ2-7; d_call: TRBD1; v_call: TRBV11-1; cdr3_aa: CASSQRTGGVWDEQYF; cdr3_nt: TGTGCCAGCAGTCAAAGGACAGGGGGCGTGTGGGACGAGCAGTACTTC
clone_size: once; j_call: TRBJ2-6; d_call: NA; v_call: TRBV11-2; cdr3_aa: CASERTVGANVLTF; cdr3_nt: TGTGCCAGCGAACGTACTGTTGGGGCCAACGTCCTGACTTTC
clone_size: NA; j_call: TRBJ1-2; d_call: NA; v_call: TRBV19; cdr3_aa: CASSRQDYYGYTF; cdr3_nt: TGTGCCAGTAGTCGACAGGATTACTATGGCTACACCTTC
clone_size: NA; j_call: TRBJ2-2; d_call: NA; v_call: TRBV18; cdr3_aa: CASSPRPSADNTGELFF; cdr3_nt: TGTGCCAGCTCACCACGTCCTTCCGCGGATAACACCGGGGAGCTGTTTTTT
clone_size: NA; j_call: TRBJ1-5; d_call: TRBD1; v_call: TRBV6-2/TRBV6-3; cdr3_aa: CASSSDRGRPLNQPQHF; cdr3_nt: TGTGCCAGCAGTTCGGACAGGGGGCGGCCTCTCAATCAGCCCCAGCATTTT
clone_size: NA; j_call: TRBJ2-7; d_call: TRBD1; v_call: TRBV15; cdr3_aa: CATSSDRVIEQYF; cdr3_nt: TGTGCCACCAGCTCGGACAGGGTGATTGAGCAGTACTTC
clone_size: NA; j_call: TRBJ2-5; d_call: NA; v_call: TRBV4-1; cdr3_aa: CASSQVGGARGETQYF; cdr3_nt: TGCGCCAGCAGCCAAGTGGGGGGGGCTCGAGGAGAGACCCAGTACTTC
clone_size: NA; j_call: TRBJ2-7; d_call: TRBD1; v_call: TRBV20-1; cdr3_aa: CSARGQVAYEQYF; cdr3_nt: TGCAGTGCTCGTGGACAGGTTGCCTACGAGCAGTACTTC
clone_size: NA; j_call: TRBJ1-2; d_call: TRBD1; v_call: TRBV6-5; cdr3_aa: CASSYSLQGAWGYTF; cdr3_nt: TGTGCCAGCAGTTACTCATTACAGGGGGCGTGGGGCTACACCTTC
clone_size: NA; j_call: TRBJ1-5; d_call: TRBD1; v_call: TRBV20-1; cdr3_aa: CSASWDSYSNQPQHF; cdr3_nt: TGCAGTGCTAGTTGGGACAGCTATAGCAATCAGCCCCAGCATTTT
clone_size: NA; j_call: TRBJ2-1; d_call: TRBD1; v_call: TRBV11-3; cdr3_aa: CASSLTGDSYNEQFF; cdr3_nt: TGTGCCAGCAGCTTGACAGGGGACTCCTACAATGAGCAGTTCTTC
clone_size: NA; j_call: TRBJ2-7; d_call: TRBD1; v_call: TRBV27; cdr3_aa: CASSSERDRGRQYF; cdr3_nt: TGTGCCAGCAGTTCGGAACGGGACAGGGGTAGGCAGTACTTC
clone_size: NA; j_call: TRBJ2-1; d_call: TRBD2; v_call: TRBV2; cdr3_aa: CASSEGLADPYEQFF; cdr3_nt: TGTGCCAGCAGTGAAGGGCTAGCGGATCCTTATGAGCAGTTCTTC
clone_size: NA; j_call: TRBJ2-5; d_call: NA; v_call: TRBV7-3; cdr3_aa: CASSPQGIKETQYF; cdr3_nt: TGTGCCAGCAGCCCACAGGGTATCAAAGAGACCCAGTACTTC
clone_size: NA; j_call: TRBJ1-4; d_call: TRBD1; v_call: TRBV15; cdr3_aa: CATSPTGVGREKLFF; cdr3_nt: TGTGCCACCAGCCCCACAGGGGTCGGTCGTGAAAAACTGTTTTTT
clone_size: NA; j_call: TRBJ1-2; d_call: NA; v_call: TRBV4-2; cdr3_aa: CASSQAHGGAGYGYTF; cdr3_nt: TGTGCCAGCAGCCAAGCTCACGGGGGGGCGGGGTATGGCTACACCTTC
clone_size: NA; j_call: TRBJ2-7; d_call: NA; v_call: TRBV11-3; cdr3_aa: CASSAGGSYEQYF; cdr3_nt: TGTGCCAGCAGCGCCGGGGGTAGCTACGAGCAGTACTTC
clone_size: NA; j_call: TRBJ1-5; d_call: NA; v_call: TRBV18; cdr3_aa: CASSPSSEQPQHF; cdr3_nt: TGTGCCAGCTCACCAAGTTCGGAGCAGCCCCAGCATTTT
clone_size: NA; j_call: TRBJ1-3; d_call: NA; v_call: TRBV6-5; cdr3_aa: CASVKTGGSGNTIYF; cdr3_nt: TGTGCCAGTGTGAAGACAGGTGGCTCTGGAAACACCATATATTTT
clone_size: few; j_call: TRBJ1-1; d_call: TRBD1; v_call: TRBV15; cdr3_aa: CATSRERGQVTLTEAFF; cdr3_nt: TGTGCCACCAGCAGAGAAAGGGGACAGGTTACCCTAACTGAAGCTTTCTTT
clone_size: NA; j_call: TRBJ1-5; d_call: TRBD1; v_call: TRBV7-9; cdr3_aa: CASSSTTGPLGQPQHF; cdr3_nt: TGTGCCAGCAGCTCCACGACAGGGCCCTTAGGTCAGCCCCAGCATTTT
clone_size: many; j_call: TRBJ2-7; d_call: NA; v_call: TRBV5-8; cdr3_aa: CASSLLESRQYF; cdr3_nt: TGTGCCAGCAGCTTGCTAGAGAGTCGGCAGTACTTC
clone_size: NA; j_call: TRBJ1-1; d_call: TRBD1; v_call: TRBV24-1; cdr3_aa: CATSDPKTGDTEAFF; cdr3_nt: TGTGCCACCAGTGATCCAAAGACAGGGGACACTGAAGCTTTCTTT
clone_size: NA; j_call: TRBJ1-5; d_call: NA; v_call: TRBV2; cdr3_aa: CASSPQRAGNSNQPQHF; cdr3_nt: TGTGCCAGCAGTCCCCAACGCGCAGGTAATAGCAATCAGCCCCAGCATTTT
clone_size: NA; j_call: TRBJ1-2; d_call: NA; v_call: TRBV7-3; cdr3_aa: CASSPSAPVGGGSHGYTF; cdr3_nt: TGTGCCAGCAGCCCCTCGGCCCCGGTGGGGGGTGGCTCGCATGGCTACACCTTC
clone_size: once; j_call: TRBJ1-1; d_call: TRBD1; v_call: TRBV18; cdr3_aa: CASSPRDSQNTEAFF; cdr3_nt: TGTGCCAGCTCACCGCGGGACAGCCAAAACACTGAAGCTTTCTTT
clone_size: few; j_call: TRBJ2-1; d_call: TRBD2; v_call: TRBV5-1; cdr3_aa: CASSRRLASEQFF; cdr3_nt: TGCGCCAGCAGCCGAAGACTAGCGAGTGAGCAGTTCTTC
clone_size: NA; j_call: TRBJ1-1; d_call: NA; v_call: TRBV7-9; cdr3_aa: CASSLADSGSNTEAFF; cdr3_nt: TGTGCCAGCAGCTTAGCTGACTCGGGGTCGAACACTGAAGCTTTCTTT
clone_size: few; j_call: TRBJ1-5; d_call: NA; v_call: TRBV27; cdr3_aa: CASSWGRDGPQHF; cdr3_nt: TGTGCCAGCAGTTGGGGGCGCGATGGGCCCCAGCATTTT
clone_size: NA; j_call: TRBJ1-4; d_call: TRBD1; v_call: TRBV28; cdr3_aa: CASSSTGANEKLFF; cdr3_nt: TGTGCCAGCAGTTCCACAGGGGCTAATGAAAAACTGTTTTTT
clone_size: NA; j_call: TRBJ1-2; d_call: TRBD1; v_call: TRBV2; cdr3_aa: CASSALRQGGYGYTF; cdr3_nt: TGTGCCAGCAGTGCCCTACGACAGGGGGGGTATGGCTACACCTTC
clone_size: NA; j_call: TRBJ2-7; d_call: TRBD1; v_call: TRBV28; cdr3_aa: CASSRPGTGLSYEQYF; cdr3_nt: TGTGCCAGCAGTAGGCCCGGGACAGGGCTTTCCTACGAGCAGTACTTC
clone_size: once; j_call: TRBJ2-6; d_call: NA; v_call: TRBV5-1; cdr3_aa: CASSLAPGSSGANVLTF; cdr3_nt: TGCGCCAGCAGCTTGGCCCCCGGGTCGTCTGGGGCCAACGTCCTGACTTTC